The 8 T cell receptor beta chains in this list originate from one sample, sequenced in a study of response to subunit inactivated influenza vaccine. TCRdb itself ran the RT-PCR reads through MiXCR, one entry per CDR3 protein. Found here are fewer than 800,000 distinct CDR3 sequences, 15% to 19% of them singletons; the top ten hold about 9.9%. The specimen was PBMCs from blood, collected 11 to 12 days after vaccination. The receptors originated from a man aged 45-65 years who received an inactivated influenza vaccine.

The chain is built from TRBV7-8 and TRBJ2-7, with a weak D call TRBD1 (5 bases). The germline V and J ends were trimmed by 3 bases and 5 bases, with 14 bases remaining between them. The CDR3 runs 14 residues. Germline values: CDR1 SGHVS, CDR2 FQNEAQ. CDR3 DNA: TGTGCCAGCAGCTTGCAGGGTTTAACCCACGAGCAGTACTTC. Translating it yields CASSLQGLTHEQYF.

This clonotype came up a few times. The gene calls are TRBV25-1 and TRBJ1-6, with TRBD1 matching 8 bases. Germline V gene lookup returns CDR1 MGHDK and CDR2 SYGVNS. CDR3 length equals 14 residues. With 6 bases clipped from V and 9 bases from J, the junction kept 7 bases outside the gene matches. CDR3 residues: CASSSTGASSPLHF. CDR3 DNA sequence: TGTGCCAGCAGCTCGACAGGGGCGAGTTCACCCCTCCACTTT.

This rearrangement joins TRBV9 to TRBJ2-1, with D perhaps assigned TRBD1 or TRBD2 (5 bases each). The CDR3 sequence is 16 residues long. V shed 3 bases and J shed 0 bases, with 13 bases lying between them. Germline V gives CDR1 SGDLS, CDR2 YYNGEE. CDR3 protein: CASSASGQSSYNEQFF. CDR3 nucleotide sequence: TGTGCCAGCAGCGCCTCGGGGCAAAGCTCCTACAATGAGCAGTTCTTC. The whole variable domain, filled in from reference TRBV9 and TRBJ2-1, reads DSGVTQTPKHLITATGQRVTLRCSPRSGDLSVYWYQQSLDQGLQFLIQYYNGEERAKGNILERFSAQQFPDLHSELNLSSLELGDSALYFCASSASGQSSYNEQFFGPGTRLTVL.

This clonotype came up a few times. The rearrangement uses TRBV5-1 and TRBJ2-3; D is undetermined. V was trimmed by 3 bases and J by 3 bases, leaving 11 bases between them. The CDR3 is 14 residues long. CDR1 and CDR2 (germline): SGHRS, YFSETQ. This CDR3 is CASSWSPRTDTQYF. The DNA for the CDR3 is TGCGCCAGCAGCTGGTCCCCTAGGACAGATACGCAGTATTTT.

The sample holds a few counts of this clonotype. The chain recombines TRBV3-1 with TRBJ2-7; a weak D match, TRBD2 (5 bases). The V gene lost 8 bases and the J gene lost 5 bases, with 16 bases spanning the gap. CDR3 length equals 13 residues. Germline V CDR1 and CDR2: LGHDT, YNNKEL (reference sequence). This CDR3 reads CASGPDFTDEQYF. In DNA, the CDR3 is TGTGCCAGCGGACCGGACTTTACAGACGAGCAGTACTTC.

This clonotype was seen only a few times. The V call is TRBV9, the J call TRBJ2-3, with D uncertain. The V gene's germline CDR1 is SGDLS and CDR2 YYNGEE. The germline V and J ends were trimmed by 4 bases and 0 bases, with 9 bases remaining between them. This CDR3 region has 14 residues. CDR3 sequence (DNA): TGTGCCAGCAGCTTCAACCCCAGCACAGATACGCAGTATTTT. Protein product: CASSFNPSTDTQYF.

The sample holds many counts of this clonotype. V and J are TRBV27 and TRBJ2-7, with TRBD2 matching 9 bases. Germline lookup yields CDR1 MNHEY and CDR2 SMNVEV (reference sequence). Trimming at V came to 6 bases and at J to 4 bases, leaving 7 bases not matched to a gene. This CDR3 has 14 residues. This CDR3 reads CASSAGTSIYEQYF. The CDR3, as DNA: TGTGCCAGCAGCGCCGGGACTAGCATTTACGAGCAGTACTTC.

This clonotype was recorded many times. V usage is TRBV7-6 and J usage is TRBJ2-1; 9 bases are shared with TRBD1. V dropped 2 bases and J dropped 4; count of bases not matched to a gene: 3. Germline V gives CDR1 SGHVS, CDR2 FNYEAQ. The CDR3 totals 15 residues. CDR3: CASSLPTGGYNEQFF. CDR3 DNA sequence: TGTGCCAGCAGCTTACCGACAGGGGGTTACAATGAGCAGTTCTTC.